A single sample gave rise to the 28 T cell receptor beta chains below, sequenced in a study of CD4 T cells in relation to SARS-CoV-2 and coronaviruses. CD4+ T cells from unexposed donors were obtained before the COVID-19 pandemic (2011-2018). After around nine days of culture, CD4+ T cells were isolated. Profiling relied on immunoSEQ multiplex PCR, and the TCRdb table lists in-frame clones only, not all of them. The data hold 28,000 or so clones, with roughly 76% observed a single time. Antigens for these TCRs are unknown. The sequencing sample was made of CD4+ T cells from PBMCs, cultured in vitro. Receptors were obtained from a human donor in good health.

The chain combines TRBV11-2 with TRBJ1-4, with D possibly being TRBD1 (6 bases). V lost 4 bases and J 16 bases, leaving 16 bases between the germline ends. The CDR3 contains 12 residues. The germline V gene has CDR1 SGHAT and CDR2 FQNNGV. The CDR3 nucleotides are TGTGCCAGCAGCTCGGGGGGCGCGGCGAGGTTTTTT. Its protein product is CASSSGGAARFF.

J is TRBJ2-7 and V is TRBV4-2; D is perhaps TRBD1 (5 bases). The CDR3 runs 15 residues. Germline V lookup: CDR1 LGHNA, CDR2 YNFKEQ. V lost 0 bases to trimming and J lost 0 bases, with 9 bases between them. The CDR3 sequence is CASSQELGLSYEQYF. The CDR3, as DNA: TGTGCCAGCAGCCAAGAGCTGGGGCTCTCCTACGAGCAGTACTTC.

This chain joins TRBV2 and TRBJ1-1; no reliable D call. CDR3 length equals 13 residues. V was trimmed by 6 bases and J by 1 base, leaving 9 bases between them. Looked up from germline, CDR1 is SNHLY and CDR2 is FYNNEI. Written as DNA, the CDR3 is TGTGCCAGCAGCGAAACAAGGAACACTGAAGCTTTCTTT. Its protein product is CASSETRNTEAFF.

A few counts support this clone. The rearrangement links TRBV6-5 to TRBJ1-3, with a tentative D call TRBD1 (5 bases). V dropped 6 bases and J dropped 2 bases, with 8 bases sitting between them. The CDR3 contains 13 residues. Germline values: CDR1 MNHEY, CDR2 SVGAGI. CDR3 bases: TGTGCCAGCAGGGGGGGAGCTGGAAACACCATATATTTT. Its protein product is CASRGGAGNTIYF.

The J gene is TRBJ1-4, the V gene TRBV10-3; D is perhaps TRBD1 (6 bases). The germline CDR1 and CDR2 sequences are ENHRY and SYGVKD. The CDR3 is 13 residues long. The germline V and J ends were trimmed by 6 bases and 6 bases, with 11 bases remaining between them. The CDR3 DNA sequence: TGTGCCATCAGGCGGACAGAGGATGAAAAACTGTTTTTT. It translates to CAIRRTEDEKLFF.

The sample holds one count of this clone. The chain is built from TRBV7-2 and TRBJ1-2; no clear D. This CDR3 is 13 amino acids long. Germline values: CDR1 SGHTA, CDR2 FQGNSA. V was clipped by 5 bases and J by 6 bases, with 13 bases between them. CDR3 DNA sequence: TGTGCCAGCAGCGCCCGAGACCGGCATGGCTACACCTTC. This gives the protein CASSARDRHGYTF. Combining the CDR3 with reference TRBV7-2 and TRBJ1-2 gives the whole variable domain GAGVSQSPSNKVTEKGKDVELRCDPISGHTALYWYRQSLGQGLEFLIYFQGNSAPDKSGLPSDRFSAERTGGSVSTLTIQRTQQEDSAVYLCASSARDRHGYTFGSGTRLTVV.

This clone was counted between two and nine times. This chain connects TRBV5-1 to TRBJ2-3; 9 bases line up with TRBD2. Germline V lookup: CDR1 SGHRS, CDR2 YFSETQ. CDR3 size: 15 residues. V dropped 3 bases and J dropped 5; count of bases not matched to a gene: 7. The CDR3 protein is CASSSSGGFGDTQYF. In nucleotides, the CDR3 is TGCGCCAGCAGCTCAAGCGGGGGGTTTGGAGATACGCAGTATTTT.

This rearrangement joins TRBV5-4 to TRBJ2-3; D remains ambiguous. Looked up from germline, CDR1 is SGHNT and CDR2 is YYREEE (reference sequence). This CDR3 has 13 amino acids. V shed 0 bases and J shed 1 base, with 3 bases lying between them. The CDR3 DNA is TGTGCCAGCAGCTTGGGGGGCACAGATACGCAGTATTTT. It is translated as CASSLGGTDTQYF.

J is TRBJ2-5 and V is TRBV28; perhaps TRBD2 as D (5 bases). The CDR3 consists of 13 residues. The germline gives CDR1 MDHEN, CDR2 SYDVKM. V shed 6 bases and J shed 1 base, with 9 bases lying between them. DNA for the CDR3: TGTGCCAGCAGGGTCGGGGTCCAAGAGACCCAGTACTTC. Its protein is CASRVGVQETQYF.

The J gene is TRBJ1-5, the V gene TRBV5-5, with D hard to call. The V end was cut by 0 bases, the J end by 6 bases, with 16 bases between. The CDR3 totals 16 residues. Germline CDR1 SGHKS, CDR2 YYEKEE (reference sequence). CDR3 amino acids: CASSLVGHVGGQPQHF. In DNA, the CDR3 is TGTGCCAGCAGCTTGGTAGGTCACGTCGGAGGTCAGCCCCAGCATTTT.

The chain couples TRBV2 to TRBJ2-7; D perhaps matches TRBD2 (7 bases). The CDR3 consists of 15 residues. V was shortened by 6 bases and J by 4 bases, with 19 bases between the two germline ends. In germline, CDR1 is SNHLY, CDR2 FYNNEI. CDR3 loop: CASSLQAAGAYEQYF. DNA for the CDR3: TGTGCCAGCAGCCTACAGGCTGCGGGGGCGTACGAGCAGTACTTC.

The genes are TRBV29-1 and TRBJ1-2; D gene unclear. The V end lost 1 base, the J end lost 4 bases, and 16 bases lay between the germline ends. This CDR3 region has 15 residues. The germline CDR1 and CDR2 sequences are SQVTM and ANQGSEA. CDR3 protein: CSVEGDTRGSYGYTF. CDR3 bases: TGCAGCGTTGAAGGGGATACCAGAGGGTCCTATGGCTACACCTTC.

This clone has just one count. V gene TRBV7-8 combines with J gene TRBJ2-5; the D gene is possibly TRBD2 (5 bases). Germline V gives CDR1 SGHVS, CDR2 FQNEAQ. Between the trimmed V and J ends, which lost 2 bases and 4 bases, there was a span of 8 bases. The CDR3 spans 13 residues. For the CDR3, the DNA is TGTGCCAGCAGCTTATCTAGCCCAGAGACCCAGTACTTC. Translated: CASSLSSPETQYF. Filled out from reference TRBV7-8 and TRBJ2-5, the complete variable domain reads GAGVSQSPRYKVAKRGQDVALRCDPISGHVSLFWYQQALGQGPEFLTYFQNEAQLDKSGLPSDRFFAERPEGSVSTLKIQRTQQEDSAVYLCASSLSSPETQYFGPGTRLLVL.

This clone appeared once. CDR3 bases: TGTGCCAGCTCACCCCTACATTGGGGACTAGCCAAAAACATTCAGTACTTC. Protein: CASSPLHWGLAKNIQYF. This chain uses TRBV18 with TRBJ2-4; perhaps TRBD2 as D (6 bases). The CDR3 sequence is 17 residues long. Germline CDR1 KGHSH, CDR2 LQKENI. V was cut by 3 bases and J by 0 bases, with 15 bases left in between.

This chain uses TRBV6-2 or TRBV6-3 with TRBJ2-2; 7 bases line up with TRBD1. The CDR3 length is 17 residues. Germline CDR1 MNHEY, CDR2 SVGEGT. J gave up 1 base and V 2 bases, and 7 bases lay outside the gene matches. The CDR3 protein is CASSYNFDRENTGELFF. As DNA, the CDR3 is TGTGCCAGCAGTTACAATTTCGACAGGGAGAACACCGGGGAGCTGTTTTTT.

In its sample, this clone was seen a few times. V gene TRBV6-4 combines with J gene TRBJ2-1; D remains unclear. Germline V gene sequence: CDR1 MRHNA, CDR2 SNTAGT. V lost 4 bases and J 10 bases, leaving 14 bases between the germline ends. This CDR3 is built from 13 residues. The CDR3 DNA sequence: TGTGCCAGCAGTGTCGGGCGGCAAGGCGAGCAGTTCTTC. It codes for CASSVGRQGEQFF.

The chain combines TRBV9 with TRBJ1-6; D uncertain. Germline V CDR1 and CDR2: SGDLS, YYNGEE. V was shortened by 4 bases and J by 14 bases, with 19 bases between the two germline ends. The CDR3 spans 14 residues. The CDR3 region is CASSSTSESMSLHF. CDR3 DNA: TGTGCCAGCAGCTCCACCTCCGAATCCATGTCCCTCCACTTT.

The V gene is TRBV20-1, the J gene TRBJ2-3; D uncertain. Trimming removed 2 bases from V and 4 bases from J, with 4 bases in between. This CDR3 is built from 11 residues. Germline values: CDR1 DFQATT, CDR2 SNEGSKA (reference sequence). The CDR3 DNA is TGCAGTGCTAGACTCGCAGATACGCAGTATTTT. As protein: CSARLADTQYF.

J is TRBJ1-6 and V is TRBV10-3; 11 nucleotides agree with TRBD1. CDR1 and CDR2 from the germline V gene are ENHRY and SYGVKD. The CDR3 has 14 residues. J was trimmed by 8 bases and V by 8 bases; bases with no gene match: 5. This chain's CDR3 is CAIRTGGPHSPLHF. Here the CDR3 DNA reads TGTGCCATCCGGACAGGGGGCCCCCATTCACCCCTCCACTTT.

This chain connects TRBV3-1 (or the pseudogene TRBV3-2) to TRBJ1-5; D possibly corresponds to TRBD1 (6 bases). CDR3 length equals 15 residues. Trimming pared 3 bases from V and 2 bases from J, leaving 11 bases between. CDR1 is LGHDT, CDR2 YNNKEL, per germline (reference sequence). The chain's CDR3 is CASSQSQGRNQPQHF. CDR3 sequence (DNA): TGTGCCAGCAGCCAGTCACAGGGCCGCAATCAGCCCCAGCATTTT.

The rearrangement links TRBV7-8 to TRBJ2-3; 9 bases line up with TRBD2. The junction had 16 bases not matched to a gene; V was cut back by 5 bases and J by 4 bases. This CDR3 spans 18 amino acids. Germline V gene lookup returns CDR1 SGHVS and CDR2 FQNEAQ. The CDR3 loop is CASSRAINAGGPPDTQYF. Here the CDR3 DNA reads TGTGCCAGCAGCCGCGCGATTAATGCGGGAGGGCCCCCAGATACGCAGTATTTT.

The rearrangement joins TRBV6-2 or TRBV6-3 to TRBJ2-7; 7 bases fit TRBD2. The CDR3 has 15 residues. The J segment lost 0 bases and the V segment lost 0 bases, leaving 2 bases of the junction unmatched. CDR1 is MNHEY, CDR2 SVGEGT, per germline. The CDR3 DNA sequence: TGTGCCAGCAGTTACTCGGGAGGGATCTCCTACGAGCAGTACTTC. This translates into CASSYSGGISYEQYF.

This rearrangement joins TRBV4-3 to TRBJ2-3; 10 bases agree with TRBD2. CDR3 size: 16 residues. The junction had 5 bases not matched to a gene; V was cut back by 2 bases and J by 3 bases. Looked up from germline, CDR1 is LGHNA and CDR2 is YSLEER. The CDR3 loop reads CASSQQLAGTTDTQYF. The CDR3 region has the DNA TGCGCCAGCAGCCAACAACTAGCGGGAACGACAGATACGCAGTATTTT.

The rearrangement uses TRBV4-3 and TRBJ2-1; D is ambiguous. Between the trimmed V and J ends, which lost 1 base and 4 bases, there was a span of 8 bases. This CDR3 has 14 amino acids. CDR1 and CDR2 (germline): LGHNA, YSLEER. The CDR3 sequence: CASSQVGNYNEQFF. The CDR3 DNA reads as TGCGCCAGCAGCCAAGTTGGCAATTACAATGAGCAGTTCTTC.

The chain links TRBV7-2 to TRBJ2-5; D gene uncertain. Trimming took 1 base from V and 7 from J, leaving 10 bases between them. Germline CDR1 reads SGHTA; CDR2 reads FQGNSA. The CDR3 runs to 13 residues. The CDR3 sequence is CASSLEVGGTQYF. Written as DNA, the CDR3 is TGTGCCAGCAGCTTAGAGGTTGGTGGGACCCAGTACTTC.

The genes are TRBV10-3 and TRBJ2-7, with no clear D. V lost 7 bases to trimming and J lost 2 bases, with 9 bases between them. In germline, CDR1 is ENHRY, CDR2 SYGVKD. The CDR3 sequence is 12 residues long. CDR3 protein: CAITDRAYEQYF. Here the CDR3 DNA reads TGTGCCATCACGGACCGAGCCTACGAGCAGTACTTC.

The rearrangement joins TRBV7-6 to TRBJ2-3; D might be TRBD1 or TRBD2, each matching 6 bases. The germline V gene encodes CDR1 SGHVS and CDR2 FNYEAQ. V lost 1 base, J lost 7 bases, and 18 bases lay in between. The CDR3 has 16 residues. CDR3 protein: CASSLGSGGGTNTQYF. The CDR3 region has the DNA TGTGCCAGCAGCTTAGGTTCCGGGGGCGGTACAAATACGCAGTATTTT.

The chain combines TRBV29-1 with TRBJ2-1; D gene unclear. This CDR3 comprises 14 residues. Germline CDR1 is SQVTM and CDR2 is ANQGSEA. CDR3 protein: CSLVAQQSYNEQFF. The CDR3, as DNA: TGCAGTCTTGTGGCCCAGCAGTCCTACAATGAGCAGTTCTTC.